The clone carrying this TCR beta chain came up once. Antigen unknown. The study ran its PCR with 60 Vbeta and 13 Jbeta primers. The repertoire was sequenced with immunoSEQ multiplex PCR; TCRdb's copy has only in-frame clones and lacks some. This table has more than 70,000 clones, around 80% appearing once. V dropped 10 bases and J dropped 3 bases, with 10 bases sitting between them. The CDR3 covers 12 residues. The V gene's germline CDR1 is LNHDA and CDR2 SQIVND (reference sequence). This entry belongs to a study of cytomegalovirus exposure and HLA in healthy donors. Study-level findings and limits: TCR beta V segments were, for the most part, productive about 87% or about 30% of the time in an earlier analysis. Generally TCR sequences proved uncommon, though certain public TCRs appeared in numerous donors.

The study sampled nominally healthy donors, though unrecorded immune exposures were likely. The sequencing sample was made of PBMCs. This clonotype was sampled from a man aged 45-65 years in good health and CMV-seropositive. This rearrangement joins TRBV19 to TRBJ1-5, with D hard to call. The CDR3 spells CATSEINQPQHF. The CDR3 DNA reads TGTGCCACATCTGAGATCAATCAGCCCCAGCATTTT.